This note documents a single T cell receptor beta chain sequence. Which antigen it targets is not known. No much larger clone exists at a distance of one base, and base qualities are not known. The immunoSEQ Assay was used to sequence TCRbeta CDR3 regions. After extraction, genomic DNA underwent amplification by bias-controlled multiplex PCR, followed by high-throughput sequencing. The study's processing was this. To quantify the absolute abundance of every unique TCRbeta CDR3 region, sequences were collapsed and filtered. Usable DNA was measured by amplifying reference genes present in all nucleated cells, and TCRbeta template counts were normalized to that usable DNA to estimate T cell fraction. Repertoire TCRs were annotated as SARS-CoV-2-specific by exact matching of V gene, CDR3 amino acid sequence and J gene to a known reactive TCR set. The reference SARS-CoV-2 TCR set was derived from MIRA and filtered for enrichment in COVID-19-positive ImmuneCODE repertoires, a step that removed public or cross-reactive TCRs. Using the MIRA antigens, annotated TCRs were further analysed by specific ORF or by position within an ORF. Breadth was defined as annotated unique rearrangements over total unique productive rearrangements; depth was the summed frequency of those rearrangements. TCR breadth was compared between groups using two-sided Wilcoxon rank-sum tests. Entries here come from immuneACCESS through TCRdb and include only in-frame sequences with V and J called. Some clones fail to appear in such tables; in the studies checked, an unresolved V gene covers under half of the shortfall, and the cause of the remainder is unknown. V and J calls and clone size are as listed in that table; D and trimming were resolved from the DNA. The sample includes about 350,000 clones, with more than 75% observed a single time. The ten top clones hold more than 3% of the sample.

The sample's treatment or condition label, decoded: around 19 received Ad26.COV2.S at low or high dose, single or two shots; about five received placebo; per-sample allocation not given. For vaccine and placebo recipients, the sequenced repertoires came from samples collected on day 63 after the first injection. Cohort 1b enrolled around 24 adults aged 18-55 years at a single site in Boston, USA, between 29 July and 7 August 2020. Ad26.COV2.S consisted of a replication-incompetent adenovirus type 26 vector by which a prefusion-stabilized SARS-CoV-2 spike protein from the original Wuhan strain was expressed. The data originate from a study of Ad26.COV2.S vaccination and SARS-CoV-2 variants (dated by TCRdb to the early 2020s). Describing the broader study: Donors in the vaccine arm were drawn from COV1001, a phase I-IIa trial of Ad26.COV2.S in healthy adults that was multicentre, randomized, double-blind and placebo-controlled. Ad26.COV2.S was given intramuscularly at 5x10^10 or 1x10^11 viral particles, as a single shot or as two shots 56 days apart. Sequencing of the TCRbeta repertoire served to evaluate the specificity and breadth of SARS-CoV-2-reactive T cell receptors following Ad26.COV2.S vaccination. The TCR-sequenced set comprised around 30 samples: some 19 Ad26.COV2.S vaccine recipients, 5 placebo recipients and 8 SARS-CoV-2 convalescent individuals. Participants in the trial were split at random into five groups of five each, receiving low-dose or high-dose Ad26.COV2.S once or twice, or else placebo on both occasions. Investigators remained blinded to trial group allocation during experiments and outcome assessment.

The full study reports these points: After vaccination, substantial breadth of spike-specific CD8+ and CD4+ T cell responses was reported. The authors noted that the TCR breadth and depth analyses may have underestimated total T cell responses. The study was not powered for comparison of responses between vaccine doses or regimens. Higher spike-specific TCR breadth was observed in Ad26.COV2.S recipients than in placebo recipients (P = 0.0014). Comparable non-spike TCR breadth was observed between vaccine and placebo recipients, consistent with only spike being contained in the vaccine.

The clonotype was recovered from a person between 18 and 59 years old who received the Ad26.COV2.S COVID-19 vaccine or a placebo. The material was peripheral blood, obtained in a trial of Ad26.COV2.S vaccine versus placebo.

DNA sequence: TGTGCCAGCAGTAGAAGGGCAGGGGGCGCCGATACGCAGTATTTT. It is translated as CASSRRAGGADTQYF. The sequence links TRBV7-9 to TRBJ2-3, and 8 junction bases match TRBD1. CDR1 and CDR2 (SEHNR, FQNEAQ) derive from the germline V gene (reference sequence). From the cysteine up to the phenylalanine, the CDR3 has a length of 15 residues. The read is trimmed to its CDR3 DNA, 45 bases read in frame from base 1. The V end gives up 6 bases and the J end 6 bases, leaving 11 bases in the junction not matched to a gene.